The clone carrying this T cell receptor beta chain was observed a few times. Its specificity is unknown. The entry originates in a study of beta chain features in type 1 diabetes. Trimming removed 2 bases at V and 3 bases at J, with 11 bases between. There are 15 residues in the CDR3. The germline V gene encodes CDR1 KGHSH and CDR2 LQKENI. The authors reverse transcribed all of the isolated RNA, so sequencing captured expressed TCRB transcripts. Assay: immunoSEQ multiplex PCR; the TCRdb copy retains only in-frame clones and omits some. The data contain roughly 340,000 clones, 13% of them singletons. Overall study results and limits: Among patients with Type 1 diabetes, TCRB CDR3s were moderately but significantly shorter in every one of the four CD4+ subsets.

The sequenced sample was naive CD4+ T cells from blood. The sequence was obtained from a woman under 30 with type 1 diabetes. This chain links TRBV18 with TRBJ1-5; D is possibly TRBD1 (6 bases). The chain's CDR3 is CASSPETGLNQPQHF. The CDR3 coding sequence is TGTGCCAGCTCACCAGAAACAGGGCTCAATCAGCCCCAGCATTTT. The full variable domain, its missing parts supplied by reference TRBV18 and TRBJ1-5, is NAGVMQNPRHLVRRRGQEARLRCSPMKGHSHVYWYRQLPEEGLKFMVYLQKENIIDESGMPKERFSAEFPKEGPSILRIQQVVRGDSAAYFCASSPETGLNQPQHFGDGTRLSIL.